A single sample is the source of the 7 T cell receptor beta chains below, sequenced in a study of OX40 agonist ivuxolimab in advanced cancers. Libraries were prepared through the immunoSEQ multiplex PCR assay. Entries here come from immuneACCESS through TCRdb and include only in-frame sequences with V and J called. Some clones fail to appear in such tables; in the studies checked, an unresolved V gene covers under half of the shortfall, and the cause of the remainder is unknown. The sample has nearly 45,000 clones on record, around 89% of them singletons. The top ten clonotypes cover about a sixth of the sample. Here the sequenced sample was CD4+ or CD8+ T cells sorted from blood, taken in a trial of the OX40 agonist ivuxolimab. All receptors come from an adult with an advanced solid tumor such as melanoma, head and neck, liver or kidney cancer.

The chain carries TRBV11-2 and TRBJ2-7, with TRBD2 matching over 11 bases. Germline V gene data show CDR1 as SGHAT and CDR2 as FQNNGV. CDR3 length equals 15 residues. The V gene end was trimmed by 0 bases and the J gene end by 2 bases; junction bases not matched to a gene: 0. CDR3 in DNA: TGTGCCAGCAGCTTAGAACTAGCGGGAGCCTACGAGCAGTACTTC. Amino acids: CASSLELAGAYEQYF.

V usage is TRBV10-1 and J usage is TRBJ2-1; tentatively, D is TRBD1 (8 bases). The CDR3 is made up of 14 amino acids. Germline V gene data show CDR1 as WNHNN and CDR2 as SYGVQD (reference sequence). Trimming removed 6 bases at V and 8 bases at J, with 17 bases between. CDR3: CASRDGQGGDEQFF. CDR3 in DNA: TGCGCCAGCAGAGACGGACAGGGAGGGGATGAGCAGTTCTTC.

The chain is built from TRBV7-9 and TRBJ1-6; the D is unclear. Trimming shortened V by 4 bases and J by 7 bases, and 2 bases separated the two germline ends. The length of the CDR3 is 11 residues. The germline gives CDR1 SEHNR, CDR2 FQNEAQ (reference sequence). CDR3 sequence reads: CASSSNSPLHF. CDR3 DNA: TGTGCCAGCAGCTCCAATTCACCCCTCCACTTT.

The chain combines TRBV10-2 with TRBJ1-1, with D uncertain. The ends were cut back, 5 bases at V and 5 bases at J, with 12 bases in the middle. Germline lookup yields CDR1 WSHSY and CDR2 SAAADI. The CDR3 extends over 13 amino acids. The CDR3 DNA reads as TGCGCCAGCAGTATAGGCGGGGTGACTGAAGCTTTCTTT. Translated: CASSIGGVTEAFF.

The V and J genes are TRBV7-6 and TRBJ1-5; D is perhaps TRBD1 (5 bases). Germline CDR1 SGHVS, CDR2 FNYEAQ. This CDR3 is 15 amino acids long. The V and J ends lost 1 base and 6 bases respectively, with 13 bases between them. The CDR3 protein is CASSLEGRGSQPQHF. The CDR3 DNA sequence: TGTGCCAGCAGCTTAGAAGGTCGGGGGAGTCAGCCCCAGCATTTT.

The rearrangement joins TRBV5-5 to TRBJ2-7, with 7 bases fitting TRBD1. In germline, CDR1 is SGHKS, CDR2 YYEKEE (reference sequence). The CDR3 loop spans 15 amino acids. Germline trimming cut 0 bases from V and 3 bases from J; bases unmatched to any gene: 6. The CDR3 protein is CASSLVVGGNYEQYF. The DNA of the CDR3 is TGTGCCAGCAGCTTGGTTGTAGGGGGCAACTACGAGCAGTACTTC.

The CDR3 DNA reads TGTGCCAGCAGCTTAGTGTCCAAGGGTGCGGGGGTCGGCTACACCTTC. This gives the protein CASSLVSKGAGVGYTF. This sequence joins TRBV11-1 and TRBJ1-2; possibly TRBD1 for D (5 bases). Trimming stripped 1 base from V and 8 bases from J, with 20 bases between. This CDR3 is 16 amino acids long. CDR1 and CDR2 (germline): SGHAT, FQDESV (reference sequence).